The clone carrying this T cell receptor beta chain is a singleton in its sample. Its target is unknown. Noted time point: baseline, week 1 (first vaccination visit). Treatment denoted: pre-vaccination baseline after standard-of-care therapy. Using immunoSEQ multiplex PCR, the repertoire was profiled, and TCRdb retains in-frame clones only, with some absent. Of tens of thousands of clones detected, 65% to 85% appear once; the ten largest clones hold approximately 4.2%. The data derive from a study of a mutant IDH1 vaccine in newly diagnosed glioma. Across the study: Averaging around 40 years of age, treated patients were roughly 60% male and around 40% female. Patients were pretreated with radiotherapy, temozolomide, or both, mostly both.

The study's findings and limits: Top peripheral T cell clonotype shifts appeared unrelated to pseudoprogression.

The V end was cut by 0 bases, the J end by 5 bases, with 5 bases between. The CDR3 loop spans 12 amino acids. Germline V lookup: CDR1 SGHRS, CDR2 YFSETQ. The chain recombines TRBV5-1 with TRBJ1-2; D not resolved. Here the sequenced sample was peripheral blood mononuclear cells (PBMCs), taken from a glioma patient treated with radiotherapy, temozolomide or both. The sequence was obtained from a woman between 18 and 29 years old with glioma. Some clones in this sample may be carry-over from other donors' samples. The CDR3 sequence is CASSLDTYGYTF. The CDR3 bases are TGCGCCAGCAGCTTGGATACATATGGCTACACCTTC.